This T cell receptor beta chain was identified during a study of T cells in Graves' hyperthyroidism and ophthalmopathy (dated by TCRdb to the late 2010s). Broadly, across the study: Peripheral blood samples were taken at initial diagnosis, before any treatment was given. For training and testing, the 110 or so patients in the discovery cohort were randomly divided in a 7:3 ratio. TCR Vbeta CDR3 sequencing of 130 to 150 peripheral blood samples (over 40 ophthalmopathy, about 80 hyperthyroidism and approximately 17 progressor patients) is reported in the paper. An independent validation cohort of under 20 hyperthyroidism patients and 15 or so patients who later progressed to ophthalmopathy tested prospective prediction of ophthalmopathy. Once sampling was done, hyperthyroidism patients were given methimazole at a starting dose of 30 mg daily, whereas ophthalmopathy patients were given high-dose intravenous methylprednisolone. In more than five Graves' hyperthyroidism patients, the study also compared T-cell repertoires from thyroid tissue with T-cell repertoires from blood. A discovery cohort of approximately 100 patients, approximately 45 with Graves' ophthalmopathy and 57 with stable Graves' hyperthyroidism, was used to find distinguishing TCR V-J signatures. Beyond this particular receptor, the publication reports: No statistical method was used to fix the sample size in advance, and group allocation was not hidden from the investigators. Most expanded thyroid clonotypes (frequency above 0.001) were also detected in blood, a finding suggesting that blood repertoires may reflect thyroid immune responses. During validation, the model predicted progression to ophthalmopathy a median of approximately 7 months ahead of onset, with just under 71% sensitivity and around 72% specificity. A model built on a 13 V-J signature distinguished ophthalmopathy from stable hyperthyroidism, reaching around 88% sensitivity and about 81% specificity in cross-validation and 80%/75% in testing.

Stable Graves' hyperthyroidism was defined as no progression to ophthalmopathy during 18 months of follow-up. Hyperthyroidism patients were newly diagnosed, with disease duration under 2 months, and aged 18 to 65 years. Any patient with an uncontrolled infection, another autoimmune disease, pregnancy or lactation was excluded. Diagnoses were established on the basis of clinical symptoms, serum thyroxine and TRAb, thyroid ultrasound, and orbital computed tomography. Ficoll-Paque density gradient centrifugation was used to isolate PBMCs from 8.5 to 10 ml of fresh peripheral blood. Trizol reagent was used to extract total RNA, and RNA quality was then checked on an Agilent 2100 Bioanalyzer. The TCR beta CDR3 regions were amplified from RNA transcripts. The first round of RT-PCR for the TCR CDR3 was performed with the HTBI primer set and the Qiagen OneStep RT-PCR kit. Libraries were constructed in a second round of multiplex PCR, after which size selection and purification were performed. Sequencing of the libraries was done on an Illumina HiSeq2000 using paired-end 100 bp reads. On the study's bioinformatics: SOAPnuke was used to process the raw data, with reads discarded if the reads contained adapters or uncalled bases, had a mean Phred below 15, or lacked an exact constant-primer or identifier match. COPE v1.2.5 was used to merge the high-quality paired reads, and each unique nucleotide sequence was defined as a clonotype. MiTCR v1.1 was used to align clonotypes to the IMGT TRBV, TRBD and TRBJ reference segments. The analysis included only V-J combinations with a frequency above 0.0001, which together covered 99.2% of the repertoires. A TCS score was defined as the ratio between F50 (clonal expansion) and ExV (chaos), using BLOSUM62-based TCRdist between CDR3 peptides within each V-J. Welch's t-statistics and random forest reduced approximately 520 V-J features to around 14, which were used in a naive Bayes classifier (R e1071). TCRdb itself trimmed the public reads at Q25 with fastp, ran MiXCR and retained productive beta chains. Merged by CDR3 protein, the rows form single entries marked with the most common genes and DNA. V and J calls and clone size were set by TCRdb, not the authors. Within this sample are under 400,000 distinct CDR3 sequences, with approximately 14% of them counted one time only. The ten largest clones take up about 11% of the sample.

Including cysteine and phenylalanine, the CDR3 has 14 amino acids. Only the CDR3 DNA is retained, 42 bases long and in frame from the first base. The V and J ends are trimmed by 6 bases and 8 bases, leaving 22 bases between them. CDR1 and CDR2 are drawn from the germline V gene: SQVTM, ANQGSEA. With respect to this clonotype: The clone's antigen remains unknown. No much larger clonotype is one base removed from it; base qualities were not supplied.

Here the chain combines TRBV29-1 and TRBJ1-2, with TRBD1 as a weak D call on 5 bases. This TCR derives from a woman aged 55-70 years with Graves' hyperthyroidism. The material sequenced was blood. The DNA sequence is TGCAGCGTAGTCGACAGCGAGGGACCCGGGGGCTACACCTTC. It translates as CSVVDSEGPGGYTF.